The T cell receptor (beta chain) under discussion was sequenced for a study of blood T cell repertoires in COVID-19 (dated by TCRdb to 2018 to 2021). At the level of the whole study: Samples covering the acute and convalescent phases of COVID-19 were provided by collaborators in the United States, Italy and Spain. The material from the prospective study consisted of cDNA or gDNA derived from T cells, B-cell-depleted T cells, or PBMCs. Subjects who had been exposed to COVID-19, were actively infected with it, or had recovered from it provided the deeply sampled blood TCRbeta repertoires that made up the dataset. The repertoires were released in a freely available public database meant as a resource for research on the immune response to SARS-CoV-2. Samples came from the ongoing ImmuneRACE study (first 160 participants) plus 1,254 subjects from 6 global collaborators. Nearly every sample came with metadata listing a de-identified subject ID, COVID-19 status, age in years and sex. Where available, HLA class I and class II types were taken from metadata supplied by the sample provider and were not determined by assay-based typing. Overall study results and their limits: Clinical and demographic metadata were provided uncurated, with the amount varying by source and participant.

Collaborating institutions collected whole blood in K2EDTA tubes following their own protocols. Collaborator samples were shipped for TCRbeta analysis as frozen whole blood, isolated PBMCs, or DNA extracted from either sample type. To note about this clone: The target of this receptor is not known. Base qualities are not at hand, and no much larger clone is one base apart.

Reading from cysteine to phenylalanine, the CDR3 counts 14 amino acids. CDR3 DNA only is kept here, 42 bases in frame from base 1. V is pared back by 5 bases and J by 5 bases, with 16 bases lying between the germline termini. CDR1 SGHAT and CDR2 FQNNGV are derived from the germline V gene. TCRbeta CDR3 regions were amplified from genomic DNA using the immunoSEQ Assay, a bias-controlled multiplex PCR. As for the original processing: The number of nucleated cells in each sample was estimated by amplification of reference gene primers within the assay. To quantify the absolute abundance of each unique TCRbeta CDR3 rearrangement, sequence reads were collapsed and filtered. Productive Simpson clonality was computed per sample as the square root of Simpson's diversity index over productive rearrangements. The table comes from immuneACCESS by way of TCRdb, which keeps in-frame sequences with V and J called. Part of the clones is missing from these tables; in studies checked, under half for an unresolved V gene and the rest for unknown reasons. Clone size and V and J calls were adopted from that table, with D and trimming inferred from the DNA. In this sample the table shows under 250,000 clones, around nine tenths of which occur a single time. The ten top clones hold roughly 0.69% of the sample.

This clonotype was obtained from a man aged 35 to 55 with acute or convalescent COVID-19. The rearrangement combines TRBV11-2 with TRBJ2-7, with TRBD2 as a weak D call on 5 bases. The specimen was peripheral blood. The CDR3 amino acid sequence is: CASSLPGLRDEQYF. The DNA reads as follows: TGTGCCAGCAGCCTCCCTGGACTCCGAGACGAGCAGTACTTC.